Given below is one TCR beta chain in context. Its antigen is as yet unknown. This sample was included in a study of Ad26.COV2.S vaccination and SARS-CoV-2 variants. The wider study: Participant was drawn from the COV1001 Ad26.COV2.S trial arm.

Study-wide findings and caveats: Vaccine and placebo recipients had similar non-spike TCR breadth.

Using immunoSEQ multiplex PCR, the repertoire was profiled, and TCRdb retains in-frame clones only, with some absent. The sample has roughly 410,000 clones, 80% to 90% seen once; the top ten hold about 8%. Treatment of the sample: about 20 received Ad26.COV2.S at low or high dose, single or two shots; 5 received placebo; per-sample allocation not given. Sampling occurred on day 63 after the first vaccine or placebo injection. An adult aged 18-55 years in Boston served as the donor. This clonotype was obtained from a person between 18 and 65 years old who received the Ad26.COV2.S COVID-19 vaccine or a placebo. The sequencing used peripheral blood, collected in a trial of Ad26.COV2.S vaccine versus placebo.

CDR3 nucleotide sequence: TGTGCCAGCCGGACGGGCCGGACTTGGAACACTGAAGCTTTCTTT. Translation gives CASRTGRTWNTEAFF. This chain joins TRBV3-1 (or the pseudogene TRBV3-2) and TRBJ1-1; no definite D call. This CDR3 region has 15 residues. The germline V gene has CDR1 LGHDT and CDR2 YNNKEL (reference sequence). Trimming removed 8 bases at V and 1 base at J, with 17 bases between.